This T cell receptor (beta chain) was found in a study of blood T cell repertoires in COVID-19. With 2 bases removed from V and 4 bases from J, the gap between germline ends came to 12 bases. Germline V gene sequence: CDR1 SGHDN, CDR2 FVKESK. The CDR3 length is 14 residues. Source study methods: Reference gene primer amplification gave estimated nucleated cell counts. Clones were read by immunoSEQ multiplex PCR, and TCRdb kept only the in-frame ones, dropping some. Clonal size and the V and J genes are those of that table, whereas D and trimming came from the DNA. The data show a few hundred thousand clones, under 90% seen once.

The rearrangement uses TRBV14 and TRBJ2-7; perhaps TRBD2 as D (5 bases). Sequencing used peripheral blood. The clonotype originates from a woman younger than 35 with acute or convalescent COVID-19. The CDR3 bases are TGTGCCAGCAGCCAAACCGGGAAAACTTACGAGCAGTACTTC. It yields the protein CASSQTGKTYEQYF. Full variable domain (outside the CDR3, taken from reference TRBV14 and TRBJ2-7): EAGVTQFPSHSVIEKGQTVTLRCDPISGHDNLYWYRRVMGKEIKFLLHFVKESKQDESGMPNNRFLAERTGGTYSTLKVQPAELEDSGVYFCASSQTGKTYEQYFGPGTRLTVT.